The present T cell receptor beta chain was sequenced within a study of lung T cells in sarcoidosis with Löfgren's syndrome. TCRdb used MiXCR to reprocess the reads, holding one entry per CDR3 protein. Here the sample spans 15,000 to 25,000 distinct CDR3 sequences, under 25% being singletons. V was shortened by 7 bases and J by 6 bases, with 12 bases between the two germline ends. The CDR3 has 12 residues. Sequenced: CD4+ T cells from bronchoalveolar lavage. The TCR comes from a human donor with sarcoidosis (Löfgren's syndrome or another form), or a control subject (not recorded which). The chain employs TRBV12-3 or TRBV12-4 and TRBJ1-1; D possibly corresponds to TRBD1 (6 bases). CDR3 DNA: TGTGCCAGCACCCCAGGGGTGGCTGAAGCTTTCTTT. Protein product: CASTPGVAEAFF.